This TCR beta chain stems from a study of graft-versus-host responses after intestinal transplantation. At the level of the study: Every one of the recipients received anti-thymocyte globulin induction and afterwards took tacrolimus and steroids for roughly 3 years.

Study observations and caveats: Those patients showing graft-donor T cell macrochimerism displayed high graft-versus-host to host-versus-graft clonal ratios in allografts.

The data were produced by immunoSEQ multiplex PCR, yet TCRdb's version contains in-frame clones alone and is incomplete. The repertoire holds approximately 71,000 clones, with roughly 90% as singletons. Germline V gives CDR1 MDHEN, CDR2 SYDVKM. V lost 4 bases to trimming and J lost 0 bases, with 10 bases between them. The CDR3 is 16 amino acids. This clone appeared once. Its target is unknown. Specimen: unstimulated CD8+ T cells sorted from spleen or lymph node cells, collected before intestinal transplant. The J gene is TRBJ2-6, the V gene TRBV28; D possibly corresponds to TRBD1 (6 bases). The source is a human donor who received an intestinal transplant. The CDR3 region is CASSSGHLSGANVLTF. In DNA, the CDR3 is TGTGCCAGCAGTTCGGGACACCTCTCTGGGGCCAACGTCCTGACTTTC.